These 9 T cell receptor beta chains came from one sample sequenced in a study of OX40 agonist ivuxolimab in advanced cancers. This table comes from immunoSEQ multiplex PCR, and its TCRdb copy is limited to in-frame clones, with some not included. This sample has tens of thousands of clones; more than 85% occur once, and the top ten carry around 2.6%. Sequences were derived from CD4+ or CD8+ T cells sorted from blood, sampled in a trial of the OX40 agonist ivuxolimab. Every receptor here comes from an adult with an advanced solid tumor such as melanoma, head and neck, liver or kidney cancer.

The V gene is TRBV18, the J gene TRBJ1-5; TRBD1 is a possible D gene (5 bases). The length of the CDR3 is 14 residues. CDR1 and CDR2 from the germline V gene are KGHSH and LQKENI. Trimming cost V 6 bases and J 4 bases, with 13 bases left between them. The CDR3 DNA reads TGTGCCAGCTCCCAGGAACAGGTAAATCAGCCCCAGCATTTT. Encoded protein: CASSQEQVNQPQHF.

The chain carries TRBV6-6 and TRBJ1-2, with 9 bases lining up with TRBD1. Looked up from germline, CDR1 is MNHNY and CDR2 is SVGAGI (reference sequence). The trim removed 2 bases at V and 2 bases at J, leaving 3 bases unmatched. The CDR3 runs to 15 residues. In DNA, the CDR3 is TGTGCCAGCAGTTACGGGACAGGGACCAACTATGGCTACACCTTC. It is translated as CASSYGTGTNYGYTF.

The genes are TRBV15 and TRBJ1-5; D not certain. Trimming took off 5 bases at V and 0 bases at J, with 14 bases between the two ends. From germline, CDR1 is LNHNV and CDR2 YYDKDF (reference sequence). The CDR3 loop spans 16 amino acids. The CDR3 is CATSPAKVYSNQPQHF. CDR3 sequence (DNA): TGTGCCACCAGCCCGGCGAAAGTATATAGCAATCAGCCCCAGCATTTT.

The chain has TRBV10-2 and TRBJ2-1; 11 bases agree with TRBD2. The CDR3 spans 17 residues. CDR1 and CDR2 (germline): WSHSY, SAAADI. Trimming removed 1 base from V and 9 bases from J; junction bases left unmatched: 11. The CDR3 sequence: CASSEFLAGGKRGEQFF. The DNA of the CDR3 is TGCGCCAGCAGTGAGTTCCTAGCGGGAGGAAAAAGGGGTGAGCAGTTCTTC.

The rearrangement joins TRBV7-2 to TRBJ1-2; 9 nucleotides agree with TRBD1. Unmatched junction bases numbered 9, after V lost 5 bases and J lost 8 bases. The CDR3 is made up of 14 amino acids. Looked up from germline, CDR1 is SGHTA and CDR2 is FQGNSA. The CDR3 region has the DNA TGTGCCAGCAGCAATCGGGACAGGGCGCAAGGCTACACCTTC. This translates into CASSNRDRAQGYTF.

The chain combines TRBV10-3 with TRBJ1-3; no definite D call. V gave up 0 bases and J gave up 7 bases, with 13 bases separating them. CDR1 ENHRY and CDR2 SYGVKD come from the germline V gene. The CDR3 has 15 amino acids. CDR3 sequence (DNA): TGTGCCATCAGTGAGTCGATTAAGTCGGGGAACACCATATATTTT. Its translation is CAISESIKSGNTIYF.

This rearrangement joins TRBV11-2 to TRBJ2-7, with D unresolved. Germline V gene sequence: CDR1 SGHAT, CDR2 FQNNGV. The CDR3 covers 11 residues. V lost 5 bases and J 3 bases, leaving 5 bases between the germline ends. CDR3 nucleotides: TGTGCCAGCAGCGTAAGCTACGAGCAGTACTTC. Translation: CASSVSYEQYF.

Worth noting for this clone: Within the sample, other DNA sequences also encode this same CDR3. The chain combines TRBV5-4 with TRBJ2-3, with 11 bases lining up with TRBD2. V gave up 4 bases and J gave up 3 bases; unmatched junction bases: 4. In germline, CDR1 is SGHNT, CDR2 YYREEE (reference sequence). The CDR3 covers 15 residues. CDR3 sequence: CASSPGLADTDTQYF. DNA of the CDR3: TGTGCCAGCAGCCCGGGACTAGCGGATACAGATACGCAGTATTTT.

The chain carries TRBV7-8 and TRBJ2-7, with D perhaps TRBD1 or TRBD2 (6 bases each). CDR1 SGHVS and CDR2 FQNEAQ come from the germline V gene. V shed 5 bases and J shed 3 bases, with 20 bases lying between them. The CDR3 sequence is 16 residues long. CDR3 bases: TGTGCCAGCAGCGGTAGGGGGGAACACCCCTACTACGAGCAGTACTTC. It specifies CASSGRGEHPYYEQYF.